The rows below give T cell receptor beta chains drawn from one sample of a study of blood T cell dynamics during melanoma immunotherapy. Produced via immunoSEQ multiplex PCR; TCRdb's table is partial and in-frame only. The data contain about 13,000 clones, about 91% of them singletons. The specimen was effector memory CD8+ T cells from blood, collected from a patient treated with checkpoint blockade. All receptors derive from a human donor with melanoma. Both conserved end residues are part of each CDR3. D genes are given only for firm matches. Some rows mark clone size as missing; the rest say once, few, many or name a class of expanded clone.

size,V,D,J,DNA,CDR3
NA,TRBV28,TRBD2,TRBJ2-1,TGTGCCAGCGGGGCTAGCGGAGACTACAATGAGCAGTTCTTC,CASGASGDYNEQFF
NA,TRBV7-9,TRBD2,TRBJ2-1,TGTGCCAGCAGCCCCAGGGACTACCAATCGGATGAGCAGTTCTTC,CASSPRDYQSDEQFF
NA,TRBV4-1,NA,TRBJ1-1,TGCGCCAGCAGCCAAGATCGTACATTCGACGGCACTGAAGCTTTCTTT,CASSQDRTFDGTEAFF
NA,TRBV4-3,TRBD1,TRBJ2-1,TGCGCCAGCAGCCAAGTCCGACAGGGTTACAATGAGCAGTTCTTC,CASSQVRQGYNEQFF
NA,TRBV19,NA,TRBJ2-5,TGTGCCAGTAGTATAGGCGGGACCAACCAAGAGACCCAGTACTTC,CASSIGGTNQETQYF
NA,TRBV15,TRBD1,TRBJ1-2,TGTGCCACCAGCAGAGATCGGGACAGGGAGACGGCCTTC,CATSRDRDRETAF
NA,TRBV11-2,TRBD1,TRBJ1-5,TGTGCCAGCAGCCAACAGGGGATGGGCAATCAGCCCCAGCATTTT,CASSQQGMGNQPQHF
NA,TRBV5-1,NA,TRBJ2-1,TGCGCCAGCAGCCGGAGGGGCGGGGAGGCCCCTAACAATGAGCAGTTCTTC,CASSRRGGEAPNNEQFF
few,TRBV4-1,TRBD1,TRBJ1-1,TGCGCCAGCAGCCAAGAGGGACAGCGAGACACTGAAGCTTTCTTT,CASSQEGQRDTEAFF
NA,TRBV11-2,NA,TRBJ2-7,TGTGCCAGCAGCTTAGATCCGACAGGCCCCTACGAGCAGTACTTC,CASSLDPTGPYEQYF
NA,TRBV2,NA,TRBJ1-5,TGTGCCAGCAGTGAGATGACAGAGAATCAGCCCCAGCATTTT,CASSEMTENQPQHF
once,TRBV27,TRBD2,TRBJ2-1,TGTGCCAGCAGTTTAGTGACTAGCGGGAGAGATGAGCAGTTCTTC,CASSLVTSGRDEQFF
NA,TRBV28,TRBD2,TRBJ2-3,TGTGCCAGCAGGACAGCGGGGGAGCTTGATACGCAGTATTTT,CASRTAGELDTQYF
NA,TRBV28,NA,TRBJ1-5,TGTGCCAGCAGTTCCCTGGAGAGTATTAATCAGCCCCAGCATTTT,CASSSLESINQPQHF
NA,TRBV28,TRBD1,TRBJ2-7,TGTGCCAGCAGTGCGAGGACAGGGGCCTACGAGCAGTACTTC,CASSARTGAYEQYF
once,TRBV27,TRBD1,TRBJ2-1,TGTGCCAGCAGTTTAACAGGGGGGTTTGTGCAGTTCTTC,CASSLTGGFVQFF
NA,TRBV19,NA,TRBJ1-1,TGTGCCAGTAGTCCCCGTGCGTACACTGAAGCTTTCTTT,CASSPRAYTEAFF
NA,TRBV29-1,NA,TRBJ1-1,TGCAGCGTTGACAGGGAGCGGACTGAAGCTTTCTTT,CSVDRERTEAFF
NA,TRBV5-1,TRBD2,TRBJ2-2,TGCGCCAGCAGTCTCCCGGGGACTACTCGTGCCGGGGAGCTGTTTTTT,CASSLPGTTRAGELFF
NA,TRBV6-5,TRBD1,TRBJ1-2,TGTGCCAGCAGTTACAACAGGGGAGAAGGCTACACCTTC,CASSYNRGEGYTF
NA,TRBV28,NA,TRBJ2-6,TGTGCCAGCAGTTCCGAGACAGTCTCTGGGGCCAACGTCCTGACTTTC,CASSSETVSGANVLTF
NA,TRBV2,TRBD1,TRBJ2-2,TGTGCCAGCAGTGCCCGGGACAGGGGGCAAAACGGGGAGCTGTTTTTT,CASSARDRGQNGELFF
once,TRBV9,NA,TRBJ2-1,TGTGCCAGCAGCGGTCTTAGTCGTGGCCCTAGTTCCTACAATGAGCAGTTCTTC,CASSGLSRGPSSYNEQFF
NA,TRBV19,TRBD2,TRBJ2-7,TGTGCCAGTAGTGAAAGACTAGCGCTAACCTACGAGCAGTACTTC,CASSERLALTYEQYF
NA,TRBV19,NA,TRBJ2-7,TGTGCCAGTAGATCGGTAGGGAGCTCCTACGAGCAGTACTTC,CASRSVGSSYEQYF
NA,TRBV30,TRBD2,TRBJ2-1,TGTGCCTGGAGTTGGTCTAGCGGTTTGTTGGGGAATGAGCAGTTCTTC,CAWSWSSGLLGNEQFF
once,TRBV28,NA,TRBJ2-5,TGTGCCAGCAGCTTACCCGGTTTCGGGGGCGAGGTCGAGACCCAGTACTTC,CASSLPGFGGEVETQYF
NA,TRBV27,TRBD2,TRBJ2-5,TGTGCCAGCAGTTTAGCGGGAGGGAGGGAGACCCAGTACTTC,CASSLAGGRETQYF
NA,TRBV7-8,TRBD2,TRBJ2-3,TGTGCCAGCAGCTCCAAGGACTTAGGACTAGCGGGAGAAACAGATACGCAGTATTTT,CASSSKDLGLAGETDTQYF
NA,TRBV4-1,NA,TRBJ2-7,TGCGCCAGCAGCCAAGGGCCCATGATGGGGGAGCAGTACTTC,CASSQGPMMGEQYF
NA,TRBV7-9,TRBD1,TRBJ2-1,TGTGCCAGCAGCCTAAGACAGGGAGAAGACAATGAGCAGTTCTTC,CASSLRQGEDNEQFF